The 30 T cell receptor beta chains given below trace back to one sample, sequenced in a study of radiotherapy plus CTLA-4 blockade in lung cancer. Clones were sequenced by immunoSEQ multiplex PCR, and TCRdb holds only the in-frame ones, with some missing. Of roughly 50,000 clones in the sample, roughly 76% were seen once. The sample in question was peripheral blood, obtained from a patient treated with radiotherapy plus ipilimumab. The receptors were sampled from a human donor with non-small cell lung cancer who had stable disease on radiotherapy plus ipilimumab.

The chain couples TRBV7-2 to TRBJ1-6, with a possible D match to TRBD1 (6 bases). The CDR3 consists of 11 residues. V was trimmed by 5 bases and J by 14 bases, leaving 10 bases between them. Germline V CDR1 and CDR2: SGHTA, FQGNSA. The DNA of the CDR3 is TGTGCCAGCAGCCCTGACAGGACCCTCCACTTT. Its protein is CASSPDRTLHF.

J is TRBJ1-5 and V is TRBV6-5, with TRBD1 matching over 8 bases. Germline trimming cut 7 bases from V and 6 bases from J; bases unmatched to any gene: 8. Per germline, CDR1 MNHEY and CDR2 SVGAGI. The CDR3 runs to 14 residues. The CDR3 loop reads CASIGQGVGQPQHF. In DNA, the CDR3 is TGTGCCAGCATCGGACAGGGAGTGGGTCAGCCCCAGCATTTT.

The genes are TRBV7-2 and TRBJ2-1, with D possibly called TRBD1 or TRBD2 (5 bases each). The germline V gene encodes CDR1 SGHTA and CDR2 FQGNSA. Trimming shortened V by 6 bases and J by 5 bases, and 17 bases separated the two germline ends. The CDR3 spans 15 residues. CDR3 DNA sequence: TGTGCCAGCAGTCGGATCTCCGGGACCCACAATGAGCAGTTCTTC. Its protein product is CASSRISGTHNEQFF.

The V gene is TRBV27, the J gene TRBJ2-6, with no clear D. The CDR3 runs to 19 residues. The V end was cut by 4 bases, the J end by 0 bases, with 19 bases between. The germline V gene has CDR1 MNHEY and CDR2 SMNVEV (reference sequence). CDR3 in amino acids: CASSSPGPFYRSGANVLTF. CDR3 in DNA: TGTGCCAGCAGTTCTCCCGGCCCATTCTATCGCTCTGGGGCCAACGTCCTGACTTTC.

CDR3 DNA: TGTGCCTGGCAAGGGAGCAATCCCCCTGAAGCTTTCTTT. This translates into CAWQGSNPPEAFF. This sequence joins TRBV30 and TRBJ1-1; D is undetermined. Germline V gene lookup returns CDR1 GTSNPN and CDR2 SVGIG (reference sequence). This CDR3 has 13 amino acids. The V end was cut by 5 bases, the J end by 6 bases, with 16 bases between.

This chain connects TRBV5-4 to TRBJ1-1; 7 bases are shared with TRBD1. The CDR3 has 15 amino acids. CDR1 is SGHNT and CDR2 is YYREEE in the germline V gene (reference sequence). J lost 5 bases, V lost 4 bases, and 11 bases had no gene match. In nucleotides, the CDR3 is TGTGCCAGCAGCCGGAGCGGGCAGGGGGGAACTGAAGCTTTCTTT. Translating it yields CASSRSGQGGTEAFF.

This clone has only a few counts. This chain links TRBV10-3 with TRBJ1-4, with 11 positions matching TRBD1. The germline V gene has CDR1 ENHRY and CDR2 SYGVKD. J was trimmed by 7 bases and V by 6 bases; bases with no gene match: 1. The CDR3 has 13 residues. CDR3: CAISGTGGEKLFF. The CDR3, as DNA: TGTGCCATCAGCGGGACAGGGGGTGAAAAACTGTTTTTT.

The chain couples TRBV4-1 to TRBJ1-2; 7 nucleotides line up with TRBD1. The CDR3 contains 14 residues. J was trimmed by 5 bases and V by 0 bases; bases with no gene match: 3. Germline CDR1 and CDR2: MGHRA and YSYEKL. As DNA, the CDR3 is TGCGCCAGCAGCCAAGAGCCGACAGGGTATGGCTACACCTTC. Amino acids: CASSQEPTGYGYTF.

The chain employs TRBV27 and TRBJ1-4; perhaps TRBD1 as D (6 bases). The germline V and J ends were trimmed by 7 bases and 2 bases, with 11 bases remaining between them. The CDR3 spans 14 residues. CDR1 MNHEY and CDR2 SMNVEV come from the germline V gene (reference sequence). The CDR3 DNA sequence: TGTGCCAGCACCAACAGGGCCACTAATGAAAAACTGTTTTTT. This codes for CASTNRATNEKLFF.

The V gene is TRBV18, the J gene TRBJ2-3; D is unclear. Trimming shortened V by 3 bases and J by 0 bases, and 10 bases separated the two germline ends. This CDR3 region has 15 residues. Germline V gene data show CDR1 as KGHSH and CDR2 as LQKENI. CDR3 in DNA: TGTGCCAGCTCACCGCCCCGGGCTAGCACAGATACGCAGTATTTT. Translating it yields CASSPPRASTDTQYF.

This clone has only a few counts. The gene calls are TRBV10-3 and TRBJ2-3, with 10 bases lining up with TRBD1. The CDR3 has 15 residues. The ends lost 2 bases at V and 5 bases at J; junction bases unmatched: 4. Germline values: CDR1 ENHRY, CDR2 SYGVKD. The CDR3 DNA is TGTGCCATCAGTGAGGACAGGGGGCAACGAGATACGCAGTATTTT. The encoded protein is CAISEDRGQRDTQYF.

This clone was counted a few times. CDR3 coding DNA: TGTGCCAGCAGCTCACCCGGGACAGGATCTAATTCACCCCTCCACTTT. This gives the protein CASSSPGTGSNSPLHF. The V call is TRBV7-9, the J call TRBJ1-6; 8 nucleotides match TRBD1. The germline CDR1 and CDR2 sequences are SEHNR and FQNEAQ (reference sequence). V gave up 4 bases and J gave up 6 bases; unmatched junction bases: 8. There are 16 residues in the CDR3.

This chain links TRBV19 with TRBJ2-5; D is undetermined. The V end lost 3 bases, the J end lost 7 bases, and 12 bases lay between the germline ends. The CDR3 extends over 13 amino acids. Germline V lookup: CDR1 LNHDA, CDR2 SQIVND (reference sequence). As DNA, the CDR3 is TGTGCCAGTAGTATTGGTCTGGATGGGACCCAGTACTTC. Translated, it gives CASSIGLDGTQYF.

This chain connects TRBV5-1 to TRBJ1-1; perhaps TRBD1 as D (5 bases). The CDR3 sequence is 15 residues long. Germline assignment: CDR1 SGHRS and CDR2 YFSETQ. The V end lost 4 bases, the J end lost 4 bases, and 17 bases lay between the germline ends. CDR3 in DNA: TGCGCCAGCAGCATAGGGAACAGGTGGGGCACTGAAGCTTTCTTT. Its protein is CASSIGNRWGTEAFF.

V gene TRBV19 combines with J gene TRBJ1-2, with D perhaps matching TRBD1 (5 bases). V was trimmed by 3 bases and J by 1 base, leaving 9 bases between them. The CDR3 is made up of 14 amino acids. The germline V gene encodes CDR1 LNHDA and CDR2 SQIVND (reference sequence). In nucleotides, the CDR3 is TGTGCCAGTAGTATCGGGACGGGTAACTATGGCTACACCTTC. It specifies CASSIGTGNYGYTF. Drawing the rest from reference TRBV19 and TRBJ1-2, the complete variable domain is DGGITQSPKYLFRKEGQNVTLSCEQNLNHDAMYWYRQDPGQGLRLIYYSQIVNDFQKGDIAEGYSVSREKKESFPLTVTSAQKNPTAFYLCASSIGTGNYGYTFGSGTRLTVV.

For the CDR3, the DNA is TGTGCCAGCAGCCGTTACCGGGACTTCCCCTCCTACGAGCAGTACTTC. It codes for CASSRYRDFPSYEQYF. This chain links TRBV14 with TRBJ2-7; TRBD2 might be the D (6 bases). This CDR3 region has 16 residues. Germline CDR1 SGHDN, CDR2 FVKESK. V shed 4 bases and J shed 0 bases, with 16 bases lying between them.

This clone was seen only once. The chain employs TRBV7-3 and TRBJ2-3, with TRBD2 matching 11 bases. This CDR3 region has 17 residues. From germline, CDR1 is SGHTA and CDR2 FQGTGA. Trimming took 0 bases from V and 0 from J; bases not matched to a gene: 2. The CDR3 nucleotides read TGTGCCAGCAGCTTAACTGCTAGCGGGGGGAGCACAGATACGCAGTATTTT. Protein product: CASSLTASGGSTDTQYF.

CDR3 in amino acids: CASSRTAGSYNSPLHF. The CDR3 nucleotides are TGCGCCAGCAGCAGGACCGCCGGCTCCTATAATTCACCCCTCCACTTT. This chain joins TRBV5-1 and TRBJ1-6; no clear D gene. V lost 4 bases and J 0 bases, leaving 11 bases between the germline ends. The V gene's germline CDR1 is SGHRS and CDR2 YFSETQ. The CDR3 has 16 amino acids.

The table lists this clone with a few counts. The CDR3 DNA follows: TGCAGCGTTGAAGCCCGGGGGGGCCGGGACAATGAGCAGTTCTTC. Translation gives CSVEARGGRDNEQFF. The rearrangement uses TRBV29-1 and TRBJ2-1, with 8 bases identical to TRBD2. V lost 1 base and J lost 5; bases outside the gene matches: 7. CDR3 size: 15 residues. Germline loops: CDR1 SQVTM, CDR2 ANQGSEA.

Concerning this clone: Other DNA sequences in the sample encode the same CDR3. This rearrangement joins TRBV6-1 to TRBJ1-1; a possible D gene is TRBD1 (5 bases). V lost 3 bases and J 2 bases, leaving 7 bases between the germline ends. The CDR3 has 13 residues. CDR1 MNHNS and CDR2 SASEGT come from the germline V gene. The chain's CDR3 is CASSDQGNTEAFF. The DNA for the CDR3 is TGTGCCAGCAGTGACCAGGGAAACACTGAAGCTTTCTTT.

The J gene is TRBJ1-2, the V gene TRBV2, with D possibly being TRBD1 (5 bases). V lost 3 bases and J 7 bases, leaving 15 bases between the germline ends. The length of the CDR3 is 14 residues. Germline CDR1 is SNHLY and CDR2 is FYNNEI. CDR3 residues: CASSDIPAGGGYTF. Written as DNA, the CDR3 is TGTGCCAGCAGTGATATTCCTGCTGGGGGTGGCTACACCTTC.

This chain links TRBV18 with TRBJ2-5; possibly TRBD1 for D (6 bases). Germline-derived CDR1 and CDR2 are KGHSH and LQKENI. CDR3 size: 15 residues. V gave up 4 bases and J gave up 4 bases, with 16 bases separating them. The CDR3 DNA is TGTGCCAGCTCACTCCGGGACAATCATGGAGAGACCCAGTACTTC. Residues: CASSLRDNHGETQYF.

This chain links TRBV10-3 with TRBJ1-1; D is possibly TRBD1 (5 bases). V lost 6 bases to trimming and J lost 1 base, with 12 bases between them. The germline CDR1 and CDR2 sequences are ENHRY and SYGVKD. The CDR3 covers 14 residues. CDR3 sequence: CAIRLSGPNTEAFF. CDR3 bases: TGTGCCATCAGACTCTCGGGGCCGAACACTGAAGCTTTCTTT.

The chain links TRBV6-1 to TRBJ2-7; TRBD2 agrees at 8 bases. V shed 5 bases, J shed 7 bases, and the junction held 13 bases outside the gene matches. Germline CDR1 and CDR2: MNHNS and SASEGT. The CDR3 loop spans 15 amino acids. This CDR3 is CASSPRSGPGGEQYV. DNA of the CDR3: TGTGCCAGCAGTCCCCGGTCGGGACCGGGGGGGGAGCAGTACGTC.

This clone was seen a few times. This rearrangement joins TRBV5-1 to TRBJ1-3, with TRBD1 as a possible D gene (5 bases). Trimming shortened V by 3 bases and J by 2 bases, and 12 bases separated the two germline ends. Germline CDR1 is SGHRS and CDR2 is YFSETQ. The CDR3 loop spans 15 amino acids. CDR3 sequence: CASSWEGLAGNTIYF. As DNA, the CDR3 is TGCGCCAGCAGCTGGGAGGGGCTGGCTGGAAACACCATATATTTT.

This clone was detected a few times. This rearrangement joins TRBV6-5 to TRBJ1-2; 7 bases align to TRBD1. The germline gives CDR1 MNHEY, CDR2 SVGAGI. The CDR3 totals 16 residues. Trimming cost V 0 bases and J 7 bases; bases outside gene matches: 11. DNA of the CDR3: TGTGCCAGCAGTTACTCGGATTCGTTGGGACAGCGTGGCTACACCTTC. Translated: CASSYSDSLGQRGYTF.

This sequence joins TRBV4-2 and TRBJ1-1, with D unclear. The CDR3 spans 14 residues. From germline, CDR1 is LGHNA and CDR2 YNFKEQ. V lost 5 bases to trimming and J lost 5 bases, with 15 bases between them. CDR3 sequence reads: CASSYRREETEAFF. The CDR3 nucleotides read TGTGCCAGCAGCTACCGAAGGGAAGAGACTGAAGCTTTCTTT.

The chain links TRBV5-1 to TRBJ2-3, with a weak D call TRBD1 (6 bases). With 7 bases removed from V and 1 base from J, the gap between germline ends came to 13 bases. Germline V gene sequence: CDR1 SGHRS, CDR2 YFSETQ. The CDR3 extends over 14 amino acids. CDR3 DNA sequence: TGCGCCAGCTATCAGGGGACGGGCACAGATACGCAGTATTTT. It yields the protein CASYQGTGTDTQYF. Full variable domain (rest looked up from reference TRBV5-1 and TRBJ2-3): KAGVTQTPRYLIKTRGQQVTLSCSPISGHRSVSWYQQTPGQGLQFLFEYFSETQRNKGNFPGRFSGRQFSNSRSEMNVSTLELGDSALYLCASYQGTGTDTQYFGPGTRLTVL.

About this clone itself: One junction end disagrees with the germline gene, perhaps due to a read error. The CDR3 DNA reads TGCAGCGTTTATTCCCCGTCGAACGCTGAAGCTTTCTTT. It specifies CSVYSPSNAEAFF. The V gene is TRBV29-1, the J gene TRBJ1-1; no reliable D call. Germline loops: CDR1 SQVTM, CDR2 ANQGSEA. CDR3 length: 13 amino acids.

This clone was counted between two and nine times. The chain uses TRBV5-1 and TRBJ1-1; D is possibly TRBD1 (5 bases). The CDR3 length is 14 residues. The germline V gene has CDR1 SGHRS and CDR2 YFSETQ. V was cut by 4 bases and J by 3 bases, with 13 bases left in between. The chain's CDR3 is CASSRGVEDTEAFF. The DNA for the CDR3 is TGCGCCAGCAGCAGAGGGGTGGAGGACACTGAAGCTTTCTTT.